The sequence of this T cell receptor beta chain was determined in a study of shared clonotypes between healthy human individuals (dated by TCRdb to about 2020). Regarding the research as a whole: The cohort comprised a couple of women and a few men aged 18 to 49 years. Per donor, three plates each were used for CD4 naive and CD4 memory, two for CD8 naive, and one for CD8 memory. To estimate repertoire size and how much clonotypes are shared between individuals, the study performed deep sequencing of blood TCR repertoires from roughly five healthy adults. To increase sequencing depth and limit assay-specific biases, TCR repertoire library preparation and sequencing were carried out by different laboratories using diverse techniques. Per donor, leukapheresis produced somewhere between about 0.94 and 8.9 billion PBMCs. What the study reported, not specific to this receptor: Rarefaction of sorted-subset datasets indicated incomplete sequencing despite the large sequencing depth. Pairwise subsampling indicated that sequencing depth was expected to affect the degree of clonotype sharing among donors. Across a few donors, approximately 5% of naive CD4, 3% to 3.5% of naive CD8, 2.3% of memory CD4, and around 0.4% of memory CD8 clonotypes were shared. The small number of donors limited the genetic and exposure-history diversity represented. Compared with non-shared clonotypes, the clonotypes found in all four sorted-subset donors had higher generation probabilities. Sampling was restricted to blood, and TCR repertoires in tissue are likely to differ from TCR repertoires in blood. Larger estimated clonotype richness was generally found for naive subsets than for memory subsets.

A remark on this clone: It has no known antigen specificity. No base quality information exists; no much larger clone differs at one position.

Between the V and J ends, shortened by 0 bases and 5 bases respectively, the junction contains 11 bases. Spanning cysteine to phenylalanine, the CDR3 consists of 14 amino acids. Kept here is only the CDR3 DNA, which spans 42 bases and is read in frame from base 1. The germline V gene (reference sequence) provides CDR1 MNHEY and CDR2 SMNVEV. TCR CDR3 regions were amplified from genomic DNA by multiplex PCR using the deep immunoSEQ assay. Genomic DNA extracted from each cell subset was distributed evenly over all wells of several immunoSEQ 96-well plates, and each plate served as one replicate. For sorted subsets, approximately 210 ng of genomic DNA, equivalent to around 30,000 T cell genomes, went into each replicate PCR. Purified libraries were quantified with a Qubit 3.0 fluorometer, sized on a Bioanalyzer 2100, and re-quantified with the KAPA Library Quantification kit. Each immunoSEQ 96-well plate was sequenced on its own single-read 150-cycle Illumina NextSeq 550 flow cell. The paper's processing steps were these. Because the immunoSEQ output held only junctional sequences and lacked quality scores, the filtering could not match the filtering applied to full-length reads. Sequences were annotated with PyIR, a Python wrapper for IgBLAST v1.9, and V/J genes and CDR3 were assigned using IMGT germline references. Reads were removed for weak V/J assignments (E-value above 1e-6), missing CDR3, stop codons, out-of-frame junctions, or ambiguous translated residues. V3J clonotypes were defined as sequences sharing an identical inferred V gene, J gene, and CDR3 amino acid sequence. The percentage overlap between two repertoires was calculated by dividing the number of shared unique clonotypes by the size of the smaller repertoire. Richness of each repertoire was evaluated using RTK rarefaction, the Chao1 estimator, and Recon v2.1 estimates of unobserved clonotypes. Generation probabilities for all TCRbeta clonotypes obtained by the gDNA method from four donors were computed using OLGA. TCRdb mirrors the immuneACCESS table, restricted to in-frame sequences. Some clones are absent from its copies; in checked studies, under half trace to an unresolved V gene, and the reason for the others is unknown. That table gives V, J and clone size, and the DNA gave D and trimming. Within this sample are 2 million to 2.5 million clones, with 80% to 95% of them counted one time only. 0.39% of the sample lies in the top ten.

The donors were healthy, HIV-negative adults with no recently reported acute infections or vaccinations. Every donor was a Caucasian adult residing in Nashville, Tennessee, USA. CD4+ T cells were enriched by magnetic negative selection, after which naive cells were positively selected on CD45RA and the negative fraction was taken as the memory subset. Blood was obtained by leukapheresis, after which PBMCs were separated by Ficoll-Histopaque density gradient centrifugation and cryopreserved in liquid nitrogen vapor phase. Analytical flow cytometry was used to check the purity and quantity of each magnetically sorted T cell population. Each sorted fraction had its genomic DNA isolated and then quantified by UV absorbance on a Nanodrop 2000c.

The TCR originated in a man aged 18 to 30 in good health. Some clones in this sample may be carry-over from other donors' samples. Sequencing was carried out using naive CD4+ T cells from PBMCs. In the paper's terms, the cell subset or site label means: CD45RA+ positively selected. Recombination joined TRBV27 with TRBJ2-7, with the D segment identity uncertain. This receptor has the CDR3 CASSLSRPFHEQYF. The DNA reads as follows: TGTGCCAGCAGTTTATCGCGACCCTTCCACGAGCAGTACTTC.